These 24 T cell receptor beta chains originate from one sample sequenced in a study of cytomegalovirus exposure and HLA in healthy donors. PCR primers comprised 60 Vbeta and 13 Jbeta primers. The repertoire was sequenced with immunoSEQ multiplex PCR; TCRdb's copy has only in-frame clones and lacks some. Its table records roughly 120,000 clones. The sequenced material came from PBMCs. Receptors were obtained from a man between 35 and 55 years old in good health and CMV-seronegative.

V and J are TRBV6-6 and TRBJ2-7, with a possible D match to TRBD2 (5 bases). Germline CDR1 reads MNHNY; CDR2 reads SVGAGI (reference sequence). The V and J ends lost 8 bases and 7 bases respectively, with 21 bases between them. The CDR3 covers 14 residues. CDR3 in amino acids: CASGEELGRKEQYF. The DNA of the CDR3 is TGTGCCAGCGGGGAAGAGCTGGGGAGAAAGGAGCAGTACTTC.

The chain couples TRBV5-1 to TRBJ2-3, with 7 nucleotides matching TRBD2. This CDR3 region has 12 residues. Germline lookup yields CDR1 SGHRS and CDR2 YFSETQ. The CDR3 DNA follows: TGCGACAGGATTGCGGGAGTTCGCACGCAGTATTTT. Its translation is CDRIAGVRTQYF.

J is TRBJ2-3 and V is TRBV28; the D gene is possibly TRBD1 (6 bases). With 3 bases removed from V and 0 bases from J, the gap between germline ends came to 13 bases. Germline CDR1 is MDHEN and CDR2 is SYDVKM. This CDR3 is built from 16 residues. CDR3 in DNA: TGTGCCAGCAGTTTGAGAAAGACAGGCAGCACAGATACGCAGTATTTT. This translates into CASSLRKTGSTDTQYF.

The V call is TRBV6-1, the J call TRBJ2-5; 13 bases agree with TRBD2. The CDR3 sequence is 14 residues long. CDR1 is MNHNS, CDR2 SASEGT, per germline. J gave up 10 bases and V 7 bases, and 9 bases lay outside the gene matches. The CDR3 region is CASKTRLAGGSQYF. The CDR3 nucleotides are TGTGCCAGCAAGACCCGACTAGCGGGAGGAAGCCAGTACTTC.

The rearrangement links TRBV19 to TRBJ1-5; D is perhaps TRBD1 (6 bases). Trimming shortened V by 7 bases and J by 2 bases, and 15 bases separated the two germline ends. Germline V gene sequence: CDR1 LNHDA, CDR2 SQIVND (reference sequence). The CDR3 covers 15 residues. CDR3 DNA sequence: TGTGCCAGTACCAAACAGGGTAGGGGCAATCAGCCCCAGCATTTT. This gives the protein CASTKQGRGNQPQHF.

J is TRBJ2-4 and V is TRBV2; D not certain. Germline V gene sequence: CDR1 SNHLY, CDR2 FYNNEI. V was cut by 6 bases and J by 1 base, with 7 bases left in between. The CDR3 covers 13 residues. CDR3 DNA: TGTGCCAGCAGCACAAACGCCAAAAACATTCAGTACTTC. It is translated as CASSTNAKNIQYF.

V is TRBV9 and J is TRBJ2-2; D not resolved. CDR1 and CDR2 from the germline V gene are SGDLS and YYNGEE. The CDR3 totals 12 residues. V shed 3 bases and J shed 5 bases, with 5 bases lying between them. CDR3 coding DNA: TGTGCCAGCAGCGCAAAAACCGGGGAGCTGTTTTTT. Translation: CASSAKTGELFF.

CDR3 nucleotide sequence: TGCGCCAGCAGCTGGGGACTAGCGGTATACACAGATACGCAGTATTTT. Amino acids: CASSWGLAVYTDTQYF. This chain connects TRBV5-1 to TRBJ2-3; 11 bases agree with TRBD2. CDR1 is SGHRS and CDR2 is YFSETQ in the germline V gene. The length of the CDR3 is 16 residues. V lost 3 bases, J lost 2 bases, and 5 bases stayed unmatched.

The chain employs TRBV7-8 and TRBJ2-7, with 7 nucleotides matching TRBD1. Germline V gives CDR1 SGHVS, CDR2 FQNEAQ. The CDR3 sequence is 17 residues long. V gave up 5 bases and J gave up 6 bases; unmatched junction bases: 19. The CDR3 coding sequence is TGTGCCAGCAGCCGCCGGACAGGTCCTCGTGGGGGCAGCGAGCAGTACTTC. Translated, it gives CASSRRTGPRGGSEQYF.

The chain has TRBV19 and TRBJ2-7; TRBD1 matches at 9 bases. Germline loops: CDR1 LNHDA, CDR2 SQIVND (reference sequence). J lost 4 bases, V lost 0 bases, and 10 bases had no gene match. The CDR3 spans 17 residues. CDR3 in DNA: TGTGCCAGTAGTATAGAAGGGACAGGGCCATCATCTTACGAGCAGTACTTC. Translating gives CASSIEGTGPSSYEQYF.

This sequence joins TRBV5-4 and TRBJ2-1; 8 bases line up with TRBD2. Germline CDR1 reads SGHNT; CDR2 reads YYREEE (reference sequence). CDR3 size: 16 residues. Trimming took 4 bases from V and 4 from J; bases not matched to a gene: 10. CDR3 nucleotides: TGTGCCAGCAGCCCCGGGGGGGGCGGGGTGTACAATGAGCAGTTCTTC. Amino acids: CASSPGGGGVYNEQFF.

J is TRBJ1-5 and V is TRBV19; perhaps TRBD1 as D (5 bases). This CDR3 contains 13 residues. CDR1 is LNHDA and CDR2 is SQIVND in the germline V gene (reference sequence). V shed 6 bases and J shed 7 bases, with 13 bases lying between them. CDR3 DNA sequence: TGTGCCAGTAGAAGTCAGGGTTCACAGCCCCAGCATTTT. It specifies CASRSQGSQPQHF.

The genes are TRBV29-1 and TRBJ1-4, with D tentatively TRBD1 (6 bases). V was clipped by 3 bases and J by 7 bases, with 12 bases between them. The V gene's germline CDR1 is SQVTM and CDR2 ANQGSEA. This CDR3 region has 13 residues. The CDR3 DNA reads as TGCAGCGTTGACGGGGGGCAAGGTGAAAAACTGTTTTTT. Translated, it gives CSVDGGQGEKLFF.

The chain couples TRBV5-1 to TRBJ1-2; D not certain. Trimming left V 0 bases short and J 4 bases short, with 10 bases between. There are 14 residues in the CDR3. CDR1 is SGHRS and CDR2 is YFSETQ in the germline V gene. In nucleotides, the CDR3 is TGCGCCAGCAGCTTGGGCGGGTTGGGCTATGGCTACACCTTC. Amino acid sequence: CASSLGGLGYGYTF.

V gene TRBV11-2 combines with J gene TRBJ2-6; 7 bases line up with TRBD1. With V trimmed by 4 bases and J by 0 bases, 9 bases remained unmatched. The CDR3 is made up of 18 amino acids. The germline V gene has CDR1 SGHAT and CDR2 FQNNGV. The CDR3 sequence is CASSYRDSAFSGANVLTF. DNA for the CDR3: TGTGCCAGCAGCTACCGGGACAGCGCATTCTCTGGGGCCAACGTCCTGACTTTC.

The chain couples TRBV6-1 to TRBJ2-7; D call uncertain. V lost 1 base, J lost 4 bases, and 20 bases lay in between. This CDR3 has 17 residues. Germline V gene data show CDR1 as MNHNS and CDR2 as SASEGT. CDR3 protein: CASSEGAPQNRIYEQYF. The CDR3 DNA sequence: TGTGCCAGCAGTGAAGGGGCGCCCCAAAACCGGATTTACGAGCAGTACTTC.

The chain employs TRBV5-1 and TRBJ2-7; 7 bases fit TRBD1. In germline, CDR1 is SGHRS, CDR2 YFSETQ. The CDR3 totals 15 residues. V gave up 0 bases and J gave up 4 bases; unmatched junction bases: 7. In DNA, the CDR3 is TGCGCCAGCAGCTTGGGGGGGACAGCCTTATACGAGCAGTACTTC. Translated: CASSLGGTALYEQYF.

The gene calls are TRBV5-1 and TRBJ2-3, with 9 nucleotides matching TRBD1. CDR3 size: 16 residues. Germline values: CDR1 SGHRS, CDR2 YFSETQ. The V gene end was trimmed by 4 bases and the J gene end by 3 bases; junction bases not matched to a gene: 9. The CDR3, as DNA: TGCGCCAGCAGCACCCTGACAGGGGGAGGGACAGATACGCAGTATTTT. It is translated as CASSTLTGGGTDTQYF.

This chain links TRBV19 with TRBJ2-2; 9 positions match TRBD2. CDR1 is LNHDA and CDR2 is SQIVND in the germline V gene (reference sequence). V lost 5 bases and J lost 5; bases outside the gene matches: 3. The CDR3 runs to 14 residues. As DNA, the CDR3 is TGTGCCAGTAGTGCTAGCGGGATGACCGGGGAGCTGTTTTTT. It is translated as CASSASGMTGELFF.

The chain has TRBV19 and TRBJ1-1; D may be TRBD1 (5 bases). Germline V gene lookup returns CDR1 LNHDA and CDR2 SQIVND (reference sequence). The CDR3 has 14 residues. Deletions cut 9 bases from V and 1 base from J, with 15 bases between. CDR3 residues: CASSSGTGNTEAFF. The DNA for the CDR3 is TGTGCCAGCAGCTCCGGGACTGGGAACACTGAAGCTTTCTTT.

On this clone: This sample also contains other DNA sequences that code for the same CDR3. The CDR3 region has the DNA TGTGCCAGCAGTCCCGGGACTGATAATCAGCCCCAGCATTTT. This gives the protein CASSPGTDNQPQHF. This chain connects TRBV27 to TRBJ1-5, with D possibly TRBD1 on 5 matching bases. Looked up from germline, CDR1 is MNHEY and CDR2 is SMNVEV (reference sequence). The CDR3 spans 14 residues. V was cut by 5 bases and J by 4 bases, with 12 bases left in between.

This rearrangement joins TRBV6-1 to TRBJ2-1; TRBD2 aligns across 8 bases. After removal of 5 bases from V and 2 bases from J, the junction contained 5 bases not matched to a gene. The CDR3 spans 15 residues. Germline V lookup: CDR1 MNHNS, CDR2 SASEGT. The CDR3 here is CASSTTSAAYNEQFF. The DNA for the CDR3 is TGTGCCAGCAGTACGACTAGCGCAGCCTACAATGAGCAGTTCTTC.

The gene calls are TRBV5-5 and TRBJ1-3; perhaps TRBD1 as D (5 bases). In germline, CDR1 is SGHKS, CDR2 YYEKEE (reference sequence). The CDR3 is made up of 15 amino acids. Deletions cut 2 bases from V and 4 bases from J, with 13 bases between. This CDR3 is CASSLVQAGGNTIYF. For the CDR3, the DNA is TGTGCCAGCAGCTTAGTACAGGCAGGCGGAAACACCATATATTTT.

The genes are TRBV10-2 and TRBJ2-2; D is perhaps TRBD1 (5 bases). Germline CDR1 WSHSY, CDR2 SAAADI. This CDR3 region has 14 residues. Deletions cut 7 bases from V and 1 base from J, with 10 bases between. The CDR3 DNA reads TGCGCCAGCAATGTTAGGGGGAACACCGGGGAGCTGTTTTTT. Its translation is CASNVRGNTGELFF.